The clone carrying this T cell receptor (beta chain) was observed a handful of times. Its antigen is still unknown. V shed 5 bases and J 5 bases; nucleotides not matched to a gene: 14. Looked up from germline, CDR1 is SGHTA and CDR2 is FQGTGA. This CDR3 has 17 residues. These data are taken from a study of blood T cells in healthy people across ages. General observations from the study: Long-lived donors carried more naive CD4+ cells and greater diversity than aged donors.

Donors were systemically healthy Caucasian individuals from Russia aged roughly 6 to 100 years. Staff drew ten milliliters of peripheral blood from each donor. Through a sample-barcoded 5' primer and a J-beta primer mix, a second PCR was run for roughly 6 to 12 cycles. From the 5' RACE reads, TCRdb called clonotypes with MiXCR, one entry per CDR3 protein. The table lists 500,000 to 600,000 distinct CDR3 sequences, roughly a quarter of them singletons. The sample was blood. V is TRBV7-3 and J is TRBJ2-3; 9 bases agree with TRBD1. This clonotype was sampled from a woman in her sixties or seventies in good health. CDR3 region: CASSLYPSGQGEDTQYF. The CDR3 DNA is TGTGCCAGCAGCCTCTACCCGTCGGGACAGGGTGAAGATACGCAGTATTTT.